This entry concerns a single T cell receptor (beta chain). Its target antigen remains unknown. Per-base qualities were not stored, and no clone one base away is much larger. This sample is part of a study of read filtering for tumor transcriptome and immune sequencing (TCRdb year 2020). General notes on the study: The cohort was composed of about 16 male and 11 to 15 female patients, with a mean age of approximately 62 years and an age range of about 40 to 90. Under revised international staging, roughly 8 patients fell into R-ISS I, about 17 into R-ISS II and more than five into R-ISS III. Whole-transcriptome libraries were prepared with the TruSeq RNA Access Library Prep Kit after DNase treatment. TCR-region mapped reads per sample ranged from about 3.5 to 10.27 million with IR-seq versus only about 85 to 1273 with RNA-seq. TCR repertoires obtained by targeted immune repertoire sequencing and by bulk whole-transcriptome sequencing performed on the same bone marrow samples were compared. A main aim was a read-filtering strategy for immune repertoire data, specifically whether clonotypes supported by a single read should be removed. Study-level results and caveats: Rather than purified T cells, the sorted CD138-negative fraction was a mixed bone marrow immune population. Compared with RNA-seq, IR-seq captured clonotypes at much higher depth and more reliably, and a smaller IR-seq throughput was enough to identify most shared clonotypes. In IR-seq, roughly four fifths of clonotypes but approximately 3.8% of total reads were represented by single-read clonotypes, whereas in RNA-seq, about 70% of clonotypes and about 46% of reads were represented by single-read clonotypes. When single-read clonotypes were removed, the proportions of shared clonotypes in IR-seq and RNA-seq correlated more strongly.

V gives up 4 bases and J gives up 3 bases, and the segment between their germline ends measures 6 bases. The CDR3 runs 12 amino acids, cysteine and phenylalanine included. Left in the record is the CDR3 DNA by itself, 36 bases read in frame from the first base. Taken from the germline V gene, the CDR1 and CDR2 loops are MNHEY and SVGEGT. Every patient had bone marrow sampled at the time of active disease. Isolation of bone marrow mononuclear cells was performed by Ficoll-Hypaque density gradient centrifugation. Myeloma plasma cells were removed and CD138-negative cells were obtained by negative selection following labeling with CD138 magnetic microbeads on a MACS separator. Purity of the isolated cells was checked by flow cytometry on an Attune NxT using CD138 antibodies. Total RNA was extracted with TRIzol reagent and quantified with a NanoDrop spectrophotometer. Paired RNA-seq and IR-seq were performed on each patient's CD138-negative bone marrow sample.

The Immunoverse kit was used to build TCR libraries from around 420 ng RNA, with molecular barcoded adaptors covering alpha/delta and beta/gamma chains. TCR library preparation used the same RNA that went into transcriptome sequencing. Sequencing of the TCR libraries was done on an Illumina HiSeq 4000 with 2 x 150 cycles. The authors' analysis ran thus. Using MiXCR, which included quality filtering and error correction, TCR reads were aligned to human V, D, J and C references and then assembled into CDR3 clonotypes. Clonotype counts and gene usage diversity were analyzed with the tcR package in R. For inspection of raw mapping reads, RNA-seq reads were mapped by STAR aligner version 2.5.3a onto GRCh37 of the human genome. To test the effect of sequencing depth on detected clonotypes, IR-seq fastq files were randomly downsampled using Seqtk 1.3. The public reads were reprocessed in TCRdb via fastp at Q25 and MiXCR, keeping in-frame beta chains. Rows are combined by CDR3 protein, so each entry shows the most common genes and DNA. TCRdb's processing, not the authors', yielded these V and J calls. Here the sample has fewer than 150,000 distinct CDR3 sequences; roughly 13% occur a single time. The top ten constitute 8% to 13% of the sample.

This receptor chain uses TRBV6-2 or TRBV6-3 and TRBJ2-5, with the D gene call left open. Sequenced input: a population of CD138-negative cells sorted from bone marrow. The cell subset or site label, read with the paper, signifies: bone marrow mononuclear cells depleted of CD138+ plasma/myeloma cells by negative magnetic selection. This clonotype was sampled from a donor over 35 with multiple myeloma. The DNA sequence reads TGTGCCAGCAGTTCAGGAGAAGAGACCCAGTACTTC. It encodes CASSSGEETQYF.